Following are 8 T cell receptor beta chains from one sample sequenced in a study of T cell responses to AZD1222 COVID-19 vaccine. Measured with immunoSEQ multiplex PCR; TCRdb has only the in-frame clones, and not every one. The table lists around 150,000 clones, around 89% of them singletons, with roughly 2% in the top ten. The sequencing used peripheral blood, collected on day 0 of AZD1222 vaccination. The receptors stem from an adult in good health.

The chain carries TRBV11-3 and TRBJ1-1; a weak D match, TRBD1 (5 bases). The CDR3 spans 14 residues. The germline V and J ends were trimmed by 2 bases and 0 bases, with 7 bases remaining between them. In germline, CDR1 is SGHNT, CDR2 YENEEA. CDR3 residues: CASSLMDMNTEAFF. The CDR3 DNA is TGTGCCAGCAGCTTAATGGACATGAACACTGAAGCTTTCTTT.

This clone was found once. The chain joins TRBV19 to TRBJ2-2, with 9 bases that match TRBD2. The CDR3 is 14 amino acids. V trimming: 7 bases; J trimming: 3 bases; junction bases outside the gene matches: 3. From germline, CDR1 is LNHDA and CDR2 SQIVND (reference sequence). The CDR3 loop reads CASMRLADTGELFF. CDR3 nucleotides: TGTGCCAGTATGCGACTAGCGGACACCGGGGAGCTGTTTTTT.

The rearrangement links TRBV27 to TRBJ1-5; D may be TRBD1 (6 bases). The germline V gene encodes CDR1 MNHEY and CDR2 SMNVEV (reference sequence). Deletions cut 0 bases from V and 4 bases from J, with 10 bases between. CDR3 size: 15 residues. The CDR3 nucleotides read TGTGCCAGCAGTTTATCGTGGGACACAAATCAGCCCCAGCATTTT. Its protein product is CASSLSWDTNQPQHF.

The rearrangement joins TRBV6-4 to TRBJ2-3, with D unclear. Germline V gives CDR1 MRHNA, CDR2 SNTAGT. The CDR3 runs to 13 residues. Trimming removed 8 bases at V and 0 bases at J, with 9 bases between. The CDR3 loop reads CASGLTSTDTQYF. CDR3 nucleotide sequence: TGTGCCAGCGGCCTAACTAGCACAGATACGCAGTATTTT.

This chain links TRBV6-6 with TRBJ2-5; tentatively, D is TRBD2 (6 bases). V was pared by 5 bases and J by 0 bases, with 16 bases between. The CDR3 runs to 16 residues. Germline lookup yields CDR1 MNHNY and CDR2 SVGAGI (reference sequence). In nucleotides, the CDR3 is TGTGCCAGCAGTCGAAATGGGGGACTTAACCAAGAGACCCAGTACTTC. This encodes CASSRNGGLNQETQYF.

V is TRBV3-1 (or the pseudogene TRBV3-2) and J is TRBJ2-7; possibly TRBD2 for D (7 bases). This CDR3 region has 14 residues. The germline gives CDR1 LGHDT, CDR2 YNNKEL (reference sequence). V lost 1 base to trimming and J lost 13 bases, with 20 bases between them. CDR3 region: CASSQVNAGARFYF. The CDR3 coding sequence is TGTGCCAGCAGCCAAGTTAACGCGGGGGCGAGGTTTTACTTC.

The gene calls are TRBV14 and TRBJ1-6; 8 bases are a match to TRBD1. Per germline, CDR1 SGHDN and CDR2 FVKESK. The junction had 6 bases not matched to a gene; V was cut back by 5 bases and J by 6 bases. The CDR3 totals 15 residues. The CDR3 DNA reads as TGTGCCAGCAGCAGCCTTGGACAGGGTAATTCACCCCTCCACTTT. Its protein is CASSSLGQGNSPLHF.

The V gene is TRBV3-1 (or the pseudogene TRBV3-2), the J gene TRBJ2-5; 9 nucleotides line up with TRBD2. Germline V CDR1 and CDR2: LGHDT, YNNKEL (reference sequence). This CDR3 is built from 18 residues. V shed 2 bases, J shed 1 base, and the junction held 11 bases outside the gene matches. In DNA form, the CDR3 reads TGTGCCAGCAGCCAACTCCACCCGGGGACTAGCAGCCAAGAGACCCAGTACTTC. Residues: CASSQLHPGTSSQETQYF.